The 32 T cell receptor beta chains given below trace back to one sample, sequenced in a study of cytomegalovirus exposure and HLA in healthy donors. Both 60 Vbeta primers and 13 Jbeta primers went into the PCR. The assay was immunoSEQ multiplex PCR, and TCRdb's table has in-frame clones only and misses some. The table has a few hundred thousand clones, around four fifths seen once. The sample comprised PBMCs. The receptors derive from a woman aged 60-70 years in good health and CMV-seropositive.

V and J are TRBV2 and TRBJ2-7; 10 nucleotides line up with TRBD2. CDR3 size: 13 residues. J gave up 7 bases and V 6 bases, and 6 bases lay outside the gene matches. Looked up from germline, CDR1 is SNHLY and CDR2 is FYNNEI. The CDR3 DNA follows: TGTGCCAGCAGGCTAGCGGGAGAGCGAGAGCAGTACTTC. Translating gives CASRLAGEREQYF.

The gene calls are TRBV19 and TRBJ2-7; D gene uncertain. The CDR3 consists of 14 residues. Germline V CDR1 and CDR2: LNHDA, SQIVND (reference sequence). Trimming removed 3 bases at V and 4 bases at J, with 13 bases between. The CDR3 coding sequence is TGTGCCAGTAGTATCCGGCACAGCCGATACGAGCAGTACTTC. This gives the protein CASSIRHSRYEQYF.

V usage is TRBV28 and J usage is TRBJ1-6, with D hard to call. This CDR3 comprises 15 residues. The germline V gene has CDR1 MDHEN and CDR2 SYDVKM. Trimming cost V 2 bases and J 3 bases, with 8 bases left between them. CDR3 protein: CASSLISLYNSPLHF. The CDR3 coding sequence is TGTGCCAGCAGTTTAATTAGTCTCTATAATTCACCCCTCCACTTT.

The V gene is TRBV6-5, the J gene TRBJ2-7; tentatively, D is TRBD2 (6 bases). This CDR3 contains 16 residues. The V and J ends lost 0 bases and 0 bases respectively, with 12 bases between them. Germline V gene data show CDR1 as MNHEY and CDR2 as SVGAGI. CDR3 residues: CASSYSGSRGSYEQYF. The CDR3 nucleotides are TGTGCCAGCAGTTACTCGGGGTCGCGGGGCTCCTACGAGCAGTACTTC.

Comment on this clone: The junction differs from germline at one of its ends, possibly a read error. This chain connects TRBV7-9 to TRBJ2-4; possibly TRBD1 for D (6 bases). The CDR3 contains 13 residues. Per the germline V gene, CDR1 is SEHNR and CDR2 is FQNEAQ (reference sequence). Here the CDR3 reads CSSSLLGAGIQYF. CDR3 bases: TGTTCCAGCAGCTTATTGGGGGCTGGCATTCAGTACTTC.

This chain connects TRBV7-9 to TRBJ2-7; 8 positions match TRBD2. J gave up 7 bases and V 2 bases, and 10 bases lay outside the gene matches. CDR1 is SEHNR and CDR2 is FQNEAQ in the germline V gene (reference sequence). This CDR3 has 15 residues. This CDR3 reads CASSLRGGVFGEQYF. Here the CDR3 DNA reads TGTGCCAGCAGCTTACGGGGGGGCGTTTTCGGAGAGCAGTACTTC.

The V call is TRBV5-4, the J call TRBJ2-7, with D perhaps matching TRBD2 (5 bases). Germline V CDR1 and CDR2: SGHNT, YYREEE (reference sequence). The CDR3 sequence is 13 residues long. The V and J ends lost 4 bases and 6 bases respectively, with 14 bases between them. This chain's CDR3 is CASSQEARGEQYF. The CDR3 DNA sequence: TGTGCCAGCAGCCAGGAGGCCCGAGGCGAGCAGTACTTC.

The J gene is TRBJ2-1, the V gene TRBV30; 7 positions agree with TRBD2. The CDR3 length is 16 residues. Germline V gene data show CDR1 as GTSNPN and CDR2 as SVGIG (reference sequence). Trimming took 2 bases from V and 0 from J; bases not matched to a gene: 7. The CDR3 coding sequence is TGTGCCTGGAGTTATCAAACTAGCGCCTCCTACAATGAGCAGTTCTTC. Amino acid sequence: CAWSYQTSASYNEQFF.

The V and J genes are TRBV14 and TRBJ2-7; TRBD2 might be the D (6 bases). V dropped 4 bases and J dropped 5 bases, with 21 bases sitting between them. This CDR3 is built from 16 residues. Per germline, CDR1 SGHDN and CDR2 FVKESK. CDR3 sequence: CASSPQVGQGGNEQYF. CDR3 DNA sequence: TGTGCCAGCAGCCCCCAGGTTGGACAAGGCGGGAACGAGCAGTACTTC. Filled out from reference TRBV14 and TRBJ2-7, the complete variable domain reads EAGVTQFPSHSVIEKGQTVTLRCDPISGHDNLYWYRRVMGKEIKFLLHFVKESKQDESGMPNNRFLAERTGGTYSTLKVQPAELEDSGVYFCASSPQVGQGGNEQYFGPGTRLTVT.

This clone occurred a few times. The chain recombines TRBV7-2 with TRBJ2-2; 12 bases align to TRBD2. Germline lookup yields CDR1 SGHTA and CDR2 FQGNSA. Trimming removed 1 base from V and 4 bases from J; junction bases left unmatched: 7. The CDR3 is made up of 18 amino acids. CDR3 amino acids: CASSLGLAGGQGTGELFF. The CDR3 region has the DNA TGTGCCAGCAGCTTAGGGCTAGCGGGGGGGCAGGGCACCGGGGAGCTGTTTTTT.

J is TRBJ1-2 and V is TRBV28; no reliable D call. Germline V CDR1 and CDR2: MDHEN, SYDVKM. The V gene lost 3 bases and the J gene lost 7 bases, with 12 bases spanning the gap. This CDR3 has 13 residues. The CDR3 sequence is CASSFVRAGGYTF. For the CDR3, the DNA is TGTGCCAGCAGTTTCGTGAGGGCGGGTGGCTACACCTTC.

The gene calls are TRBV6-5 and TRBJ2-5; D is perhaps TRBD2 (6 bases). The CDR3 contains 13 residues. The germline V gene encodes CDR1 MNHEY and CDR2 SVGAGI. The V end was cut by 2 bases, the J end by 11 bases, with 15 bases between. CDR3 sequence reads: CASSYVGSGEQYF. For the CDR3, the DNA is TGTGCCAGCAGTTACGTCGGGTCGGGAGAGCAGTACTTC.

Notes on this clone: At the DNA level, this CDR3 is encoded by other sequences in the same sample as well. The V gene is TRBV19, the J gene TRBJ2-7, with a possible D match to TRBD2 (5 bases). The CDR3 is made up of 14 amino acids. CDR1 and CDR2 (germline): LNHDA, SQIVND (reference sequence). V was trimmed by 3 bases and J by 1 base, leaving 10 bases between them. CDR3 loop: CASSISGSSYEQYF. The CDR3 DNA is TGTGCCAGTAGTATTTCGGGGTCTTCCTACGAGCAGTACTTC.

The V call is TRBV10-2, the J call TRBJ1-1; 9 bases agree with TRBD1. V lost 7 bases, J lost 1 base, and 4 bases stayed unmatched. CDR3 length: 14 residues. Germline lookup yields CDR1 WSHSY and CDR2 SAAADI. CDR3 sequence reads: CASKLQGANTEAFF. The DNA for the CDR3 is TGCGCCAGCAAACTACAGGGGGCGAACACTGAAGCTTTCTTT.

The rearrangement joins TRBV4-1 to TRBJ1-5; perhaps TRBD1 as D (5 bases). With 1 base removed from V and 1 base from J, the gap between germline ends came to 8 bases. Germline CDR1 is MGHRA and CDR2 is YSYEKL. CDR3 length equals 15 residues. This chain's CDR3 is CASSQGRQSNQPQHF. The CDR3 DNA is TGCGCCAGCAGCCAAGGACGACAGAGCAATCAGCCCCAGCATTTT.

The chain couples TRBV7-3 to TRBJ1-3; 8 bases agree with TRBD1. CDR3 size: 15 residues. Germline V gene sequence: CDR1 SGHTA, CDR2 FQGTGA. The V segment lost 2 bases and the J segment 4 bases; nucleotides outside the gene matches: 4. The CDR3 reads CASSLAAGGGNTIYF. CDR3 sequence (DNA): TGTGCCAGCAGCTTAGCGGCAGGGGGCGGAAACACCATATATTTT.

The gene calls are TRBV4-2 and TRBJ2-1; 12 nucleotides align to TRBD2. The CDR3 runs to 16 residues. Germline lookup yields CDR1 LGHNA and CDR2 YNFKEQ. After removal of 1 base from V and 9 bases from J, the junction contained 7 bases not matched to a gene. The CDR3: CASSQGASGGALEQFF. The CDR3 DNA reads as TGTGCCAGCAGCCAAGGGGCTAGCGGGGGGGCTCTTGAGCAGTTCTTC.

The rearrangement uses TRBV19 and TRBJ1-2, with D possibly being TRBD1 (5 bases). Germline V gene sequence: CDR1 LNHDA, CDR2 SQIVND (reference sequence). The V gene lost 3 bases and the J gene lost 2 bases, with 10 bases spanning the gap. The CDR3 is 14 amino acids. The CDR3 nucleotides read TGTGCCAGTAGTATTCAGACAGAGAACTATGGCTACACCTTC. Protein product: CASSIQTENYGYTF.

This clone was found once. In nucleotides, the CDR3 is TGTGCCAGCTCACCCGGGACAGGGGGCGAAGAGACCCAGTACTTC. Encoded protein: CASSPGTGGEETQYF. The chain couples TRBV18 to TRBJ2-5; the match to TRBD1 covers 12 bases. V was pared by 3 bases and J by 3 bases, with 2 bases of the junction left unmatched. CDR3 length: 15 amino acids. Germline V gene lookup returns CDR1 KGHSH and CDR2 LQKENI.

This rearrangement joins TRBV5-6 to TRBJ2-2; no definite D call. V was shortened by 2 bases and J by 4 bases, with 3 bases between the two germline ends. The CDR3 is 12 amino acids. Germline lookup yields CDR1 SGHDT and CDR2 YYEEEE. The CDR3 sequence is CASSFVTGELFF. The CDR3 DNA sequence: TGTGCCAGCAGCTTCGTCACCGGGGAGCTGTTTTTT.

The V call is TRBV7-9, the J call TRBJ1-5, with 7 bases that match TRBD1. V trimming: 3 bases; J trimming: 7 bases; junction bases outside the gene matches: 12. This CDR3 region has 16 residues. Germline values: CDR1 SEHNR, CDR2 FQNEAQ (reference sequence). The CDR3 spells CASSFGGGGAGQPQHF. The CDR3 nucleotides read TGTGCCAGCAGCTTTGGTGGAGGGGGCGCGGGGCAGCCCCAGCATTTT.

V gene TRBV5-1 combines with J gene TRBJ2-5; TRBD2 matches 13 bases. Per germline, CDR1 SGHRS and CDR2 YFSETQ. The V and J ends lost 4 bases and 5 bases, in that order; junction bases with no gene match: 11. CDR3 length: 17 amino acids. CDR3 residues: CASSQGLAGAVQETQYF. CDR3 coding DNA: TGCGCCAGCAGCCAAGGACTAGCGGGAGCAGTCCAGGAGACCCAGTACTTC.

The gene calls are TRBV2 and TRBJ2-7; TRBD1 matches at 7 bases. Losses at the gene ends were 7 bases for V and 7 bases for J; bases not matched to a gene: 16. Germline V CDR1 and CDR2: SNHLY, FYNNEI. This CDR3 has 15 amino acids. In DNA, the CDR3 is TGTGCCAGCATGAGGGGACGACAGGGTTTCAGGGAGCAGTACTTC. Translating gives CASMRGRQGFREQYF.

The J gene is TRBJ1-6, the V gene TRBV6-5; maybe TRBD1 (5 bases). CDR1 and CDR2 (germline): MNHEY, SVGAGI. Trimming took 5 bases from V and 7 from J, leaving 6 bases between them. This CDR3 is 12 amino acids long. The CDR3: CASSRQNSPLHF. In DNA, the CDR3 is TGTGCCAGCAGTCGACAGAATTCACCCCTCCACTTT.

The rearrangement links TRBV10-3 to TRBJ2-5, with D possibly being TRBD2 (6 bases). The CDR3 loop spans 12 amino acids. Germline CDR1 reads ENHRY; CDR2 reads SYGVKD. The ends were cut back, 10 bases at V and 0 bases at J, with 9 bases in the middle. CDR3 sequence: CASRDYQETQYF. CDR3 DNA sequence: TGTGCCAGCAGGGACTACCAAGAGACCCAGTACTTC.

This chain uses TRBV29-1 with TRBJ1-2; 7 bases are a match to TRBD1. This CDR3 region has 13 residues. V dropped 6 bases and J dropped 0; count of bases not matched to a gene: 4. Germline V CDR1 and CDR2: SQVTM, ANQGSEA. In DNA form, the CDR3 reads TGCAGCGTGGGGACAGCCGCTAACTATGGCTACACCTTC. Residues: CSVGTAANYGYTF.

The V gene is TRBV9, the J gene TRBJ2-1; possible D gene TRBD2, 6 bases. The CDR3 sequence is 14 residues long. Trimming stripped 2 bases from V and 6 bases from J, with 12 bases between. Germline V CDR1 and CDR2: SGDLS, YYNGEE. The CDR3 coding sequence is TGTGCCAGCAGCGTTAGCGGCGGTTTCAATGAGCAGTTCTTC. This gives the protein CASSVSGGFNEQFF. Complete variable domain (other parts from reference TRBV9 and TRBJ2-1): DSGVTQTPKHLITATGQRVTLRCSPRSGDLSVYWYQQSLDQGLQFLIQYYNGEERAKGNILERFSAQQFPDLHSELNLSSLELGDSALYFCASSVSGGFNEQFFGPGTRLTVL.

The V gene is TRBV5-1, the J gene TRBJ1-1; maybe TRBD1 (6 bases). V was trimmed by 2 bases and J by 2 bases, leaving 16 bases between them. CDR3 length equals 16 residues. Germline V gives CDR1 SGHRS, CDR2 YFSETQ. This CDR3 is CASSLSTTGPNTEAFF. CDR3 nucleotides: TGCGCCAGCAGCTTAAGTACGACAGGACCAAACACTGAAGCTTTCTTT.

The chain employs TRBV19 and TRBJ2-4; D perhaps matches TRBD1 (6 bases). The germline V and J ends were trimmed by 5 bases and 3 bases, with 14 bases remaining between them. In germline, CDR1 is LNHDA, CDR2 SQIVND (reference sequence). This CDR3 is 15 amino acids long. CDR3 region: CASSPNRVSKNIQYF. CDR3 nucleotide sequence: TGTGCCAGTAGTCCAAACAGGGTAAGCAAAAACATTCAGTACTTC.

The chain has TRBV5-1 and TRBJ2-2; 13 bases line up with TRBD2. The CDR3 length is 19 residues. Germline CDR1 SGHRS, CDR2 YFSETQ. With 4 bases clipped from V and 5 bases from J, the junction kept 14 bases outside the gene matches. The CDR3 is CASSPGLAGNYLETGELFF. DNA for the CDR3: TGCGCCAGCAGCCCGGGACTAGCGGGGAACTATTTAGAGACCGGGGAGCTGTTTTTT.

This chain connects TRBV7-9 to TRBJ2-1; TRBD1 aligns across 7 bases. This CDR3 is 18 amino acids long. With V trimmed by 4 bases and J by 0 bases, 12 bases remained unmatched. The V gene's germline CDR1 is SEHNR and CDR2 FQNEAQ (reference sequence). Here the CDR3 DNA reads TGTGCCAGCAGCTACGAGGCACAGGGGCGAAGCTCCTACAATGAGCAGTTCTTC. This encodes CASSYEAQGRSSYNEQFF.

This clone was detected once. The rearrangement joins TRBV15 to TRBJ2-5, with TRBD2 matching over 8 bases. The J call may be wrong; the DNA end is better matched by TRBJ2-7. This CDR3 contains 15 residues. CDR1 and CDR2 from the germline V gene are LNHNV and YYDKDF (reference sequence). The CDR3 nucleotides are TGTGCCACCAGCAGTCAGCGGGGGAGTCCCTACGAGCAGTACTTC. Translation: CATSSQRGSPYEQYF.